The rows below give T cell receptor beta chains drawn from one sample of a study of post-analysis software for immune sequencing data. Each CDR3 protein is one row after TCRdb ran MiXCR on the PCR reads. The sample shows some 370,000 distinct CDR3 sequences, roughly 35% of them seen only once. What was sequenced was blood. The receptor source for this set is a girl aged 5-17 years with multiple sclerosis. The CDR3 runs from the conserved cysteine through the conserved F or W. D genes are given only for firm matches. Clone sizes are given selectively: once, few, many, or a class where the clone is expanded.

TRBJ2-1	TRBV20-1	NA	NA	TGCAGTGCCCCGGGGCAGACCTGCAATGAGCAGTTCTTC	CSAPGQTCNEQFF
TRBJ2-7	TRBV5-1	NA	few	TGCGCCAGCAGCTTGGGTCCGGTTAGCTCCTACGAGCAGTACTTC	CASSLGPVSSYEQYF
TRBJ2-4	TRBV15	TRBD1	NA	TGTGCCACCAGCAGAGGGACAGGGGCCAAAAACATTCAGTACTTC	CATSRGTGAKNIQYF
TRBJ2-1	TRBV7-9	TRBD2	few	TGTGCCAGCAGCCCCCTAGCGGGAATCTACAATGAGCAGTTCTTC	CASSPLAGIYNEQFF
TRBJ1-2	TRBV6-2/TRBV6-3	NA	few	TGTGCCAGCACCCTGCCGGGACACAATACAGGCTACACCTTC	CASTLPGHNTGYTF
TRBJ2-1	TRBV20-1	TRBD2	few	TGCAGTGCTAGACTTCGAACTGGGACTAGCGGGCTATACAATGAGCAGTTCTTC	CSARLRTGTSGLYNEQFF
TRBJ1-6	TRBV5-1	NA	once	TGCGCCAGCAGCAACCGGGTTCCAGGATCACCCCTCCACTTT	CASSNRVPGSPLHF
TRBJ2-7	TRBV9	TRBD1	few	TGTGCCAGCAGCCCCCGTCCCGGGACAGGGCGCTACGAGCAGTACTTC	CASSPRPGTGRYEQYF
TRBJ2-5	TRBV14	NA	NA	TGTGCCAGCAGCCGTGGACAGACTACGTACCAAGAGACCCAGTACTTC	CASSRGQTTYQETQYF
TRBJ2-1	TRBV7-6	NA	NA	TGTGCCAGCAGCCCTAGCTGGCAACTAGGCGATGAGCAGTTCTTC	CASSPSWQLGDEQFF
TRBJ2-5	TRBV3-1	NA	few	TGTGCCAGCAGCCAAGTAGTCTTGGGAGAGACCCAGTACTTC	CASSQVVLGETQYF
TRBJ2-1	TRBV7-9	TRBD2	NA	TGTGCCAGCAGCGCGCATCTAGCGGGGGTCCAATTTGACAATGAGCAGTTCTTC	CASSAHLAGVQFDNEQFF
TRBJ2-3	TRBV29-1	TRBD2	few	TGCAGCGTGGAGCTAGCGGGGATAGTTTCCGATACGCAGTATTTT	CSVELAGIVSDTQYF
TRBJ2-7	TRBV27	NA	NA	TGTGCCAGCAGTTTAAGGTTTCAGGGAAAGAGGCCCTACGAGCAGTACTTC	CASSLRFQGKRPYEQYF
TRBJ2-6	TRBV4-2	NA	few	TGTGCCAGCAGCCAAGATTTATTCGTAAGCTCTGGGGCCAACGTCCTGACTTTC	CASSQDLFVSSGANVLTF
TRBJ2-2	TRBV10-3	NA	NA	TGTGCCATCAATGAGGGGGTGAACGGGGAGCTGTTTTTT	CAINEGVNGELFF
TRBJ2-7	TRBV6-1	NA	NA	TGTGCCAGCAGATCGGATCTCTACGAGCAGTACTTC	CASRSDLYEQYF
TRBJ2-5	TRBV6-6	TRBD2	NA	TGTGCCAGCAGATCCCGTGGAGAGCGGGGGCAAGAGACCCAGTACTTC	CASRSRGERGQETQYF
TRBJ1-6	TRBV7-3	NA	few	TGTGCCAGCAAGCGAGAAGGTTCACCCCTCCACTTT	CASKREGSPLHF
TRBJ2-3	TRBV20-1	NA	few	TGCAGTGCTAGAGATTGGGGGGCAGATACGCAGTATTTT	CSARDWGADTQYF
TRBJ2-7	TRBV12-3/TRBV12-4	TRBD1	few	TGTGCCAGCAGTTTCGGACAGGGGTTTTACGAGCAGTACTTC	CASSFGQGFYEQYF
TRBJ1-4	TRBV7-2	NA	NA	TGTGCCAGCAGCTTAGGGTTGGGCTGGGAAAAACTGTTTTTT	CASSLGLGWEKLFF
TRBJ2-4	TRBV4-1	TRBD1	few	TGCGCCAGCAGCCACCCAACAGGGGACGCCAAAAACATTCAGTACTTC	CASSHPTGDAKNIQYF
TRBJ2-3	TRBV29-1	TRBD2	NA	TGCAGCGTTGAAAGGACTAGTATGGGGCTTACACGGGATACGCAGTATTTT	CSVERTSMGLTRDTQYF
TRBJ1-1	TRBV5-5	NA	NA	TGTGCCAGCAGCCAGGGGCCCTTGAACACTGAAGCTTTCTTT	CASSQGPLNTEAFF
TRBJ2-7	TRBV7-2	NA	few	TGTGCCAGCAGCTTAGGTTTAACCCCACCTTGGGACGAGCAGTACTTC	CASSLGLTPPWDEQYF
TRBJ2-7	TRBV6-5	NA	NA	TGTGCCAGCAGTTACTCGCATCCGGACTTAGGACTACCCCCGCCTAGCGAGCAGTACTTC	CASSYSHPDLGLPPPSEQYF
TRBJ1-2	TRBV12-3/TRBV12-4	NA	few	TGTGCCAGCGGGGAAAACTATGGCTACACCTTC	CASGENYGYTF
TRBJ1-2	TRBV4-1	NA	NA	TGCGCCAGCAGCCAAGTGTGGGGGCCTAACTATGGCTACACCTTC	CASSQVWGPNYGYTF